Sequencing of this TCR beta chain was carried out in a study of T cell responses to AZD1222 COVID-19 vaccine. Whole-study results and caveats: The study sampled repertoires only after the peak T cell response. Receipt of two AZD1222 doses was followed by a rise in Spike-specific TCR breadth and depth.

Pooled together were second doses at about 4 or about 12 weeks. TCRdb keeps only in-frame clones here, not all; method: immunoSEQ multiplex PCR. The sample holds approximately 150,000 clones, 91% seen once. The CDR3 contains 14 residues. Germline CDR1 and CDR2: SGHRS and YFSETQ. The V segment lost 4 bases and the J segment 12 bases; nucleotides outside the gene matches: 12. In regard to this clone: Antigen specificity is unknown.

This clonotype originated in an adult who received the AZD1222 COVID-19 vaccine. This specimen was peripheral blood, taken 28 days after the second AZD1222 dose. The chain links TRBV5-1 to TRBJ2-1, with 8 bases fitting TRBD2. DNA of the CDR3: TGCGCCAGCAGCCCGGGACTAGAAGGGGTAGGGCAGTTCTTC. As protein: CASSPGLEGVGQFF.